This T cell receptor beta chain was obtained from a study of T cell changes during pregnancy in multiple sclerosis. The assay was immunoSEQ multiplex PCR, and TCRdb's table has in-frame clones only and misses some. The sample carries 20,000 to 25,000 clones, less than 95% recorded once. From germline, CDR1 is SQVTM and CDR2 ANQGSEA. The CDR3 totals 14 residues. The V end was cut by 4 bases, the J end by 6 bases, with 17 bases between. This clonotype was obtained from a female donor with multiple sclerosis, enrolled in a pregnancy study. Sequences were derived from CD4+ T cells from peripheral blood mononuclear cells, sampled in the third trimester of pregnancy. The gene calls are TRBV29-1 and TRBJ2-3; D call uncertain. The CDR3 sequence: CSVVKVSFSDTQYF. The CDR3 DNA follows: TGCAGCGTTGTCAAGGTCTCCTTTAGCGATACGCAGTATTTT.